This T cell receptor (beta chain) derives from a study of graft-versus-host responses after intestinal transplantation. Turning to the study itself: Each recipient received a multivisceral, liver-intestinal, or isolated intestinal graft. All recipients got anti-thymocyte globulin induction, then tacrolimus and steroids for roughly three years. Overall study results and limits: Within the allografts of patients who had graft-donor T cell macrochimerism, graft-versus-host to host-versus-graft clonal ratios were high.

The table lists this clone with a count of one. Its specificity is unknown. The authors processed graft tissue to release intraepithelial and lamina propria lymphocytes. Produced via immunoSEQ multiplex PCR; TCRdb's table is partial and in-frame only. The table shows about 4,300 clones, with around 77% occurring only once. V shed 3 bases and J shed 3 bases, with 5 bases lying between them. This CDR3 is 12 amino acids long. Germline CDR1 reads MDHEN; CDR2 reads SYDVKM. Sequencing was performed on ileum tissue, taken 9 days after transplant. The sequence was collected from a human patient who received an intestinal transplant, so some T cells may come from the graft donor. The chain combines TRBV28 with TRBJ1-2; a weak D match, TRBD1 (5 bases). The CDR3 is CASSLGDYGYTF. Here the CDR3 DNA reads TGTGCCAGCAGTTTGGGGGACTATGGCTACACCTTC.